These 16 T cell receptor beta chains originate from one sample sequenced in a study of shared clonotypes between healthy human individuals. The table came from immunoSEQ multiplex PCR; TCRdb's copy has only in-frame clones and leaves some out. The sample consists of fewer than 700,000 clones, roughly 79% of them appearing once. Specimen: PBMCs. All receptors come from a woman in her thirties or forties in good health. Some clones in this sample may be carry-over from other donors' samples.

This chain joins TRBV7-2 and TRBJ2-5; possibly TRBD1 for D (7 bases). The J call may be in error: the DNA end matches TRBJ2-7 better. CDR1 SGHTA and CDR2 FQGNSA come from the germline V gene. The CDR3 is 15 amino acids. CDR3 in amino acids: CASSPAGGFEYEQYF. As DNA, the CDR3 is TGTGCCAGCAGCCCCGCAGGGGGGTTTGAGTACGAGCAGTACTTC.

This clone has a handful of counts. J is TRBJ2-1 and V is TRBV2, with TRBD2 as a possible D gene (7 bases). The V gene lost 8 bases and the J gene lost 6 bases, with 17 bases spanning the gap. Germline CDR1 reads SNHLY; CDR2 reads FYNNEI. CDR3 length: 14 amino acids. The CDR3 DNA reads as TGTGCCAGCCAGGGGAGGGAGGGACGCAATGAGCAGTTCTTC. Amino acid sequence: CASQGREGRNEQFF.

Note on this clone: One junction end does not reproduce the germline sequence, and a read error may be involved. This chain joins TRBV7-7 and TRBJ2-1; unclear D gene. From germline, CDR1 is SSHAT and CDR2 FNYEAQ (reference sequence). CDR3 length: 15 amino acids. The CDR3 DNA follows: TGTGCTAGCAGCTTGGTACCGGGCCTGAAGAATGAGCAGTTCTTC. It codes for CASSLVPGLKNEQFF.

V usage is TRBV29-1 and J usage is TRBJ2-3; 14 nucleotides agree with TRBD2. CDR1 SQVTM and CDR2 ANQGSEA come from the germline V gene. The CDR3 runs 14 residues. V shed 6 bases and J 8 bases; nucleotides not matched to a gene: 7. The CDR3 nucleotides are TGCAGCGTGGCAGGGACTAGCGGGGGCGGTACGCAGTATTTT. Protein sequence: CSVAGTSGGGTQYF.

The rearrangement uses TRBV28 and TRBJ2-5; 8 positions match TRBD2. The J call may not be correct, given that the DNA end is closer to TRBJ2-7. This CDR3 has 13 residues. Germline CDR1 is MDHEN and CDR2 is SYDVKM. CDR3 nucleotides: TGTGCCAGCATCCGCAGCGGGAGCTACGAGCAGTACTTC. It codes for CASIRSGSYEQYF.

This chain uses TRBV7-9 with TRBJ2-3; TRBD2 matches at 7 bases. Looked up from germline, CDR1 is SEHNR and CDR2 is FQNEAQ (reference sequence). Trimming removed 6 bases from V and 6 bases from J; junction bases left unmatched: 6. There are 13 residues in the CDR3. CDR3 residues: CASSQAGSDTQYF. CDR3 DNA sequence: TGTGCCAGCAGTCAAGCGGGATCCGATACGCAGTATTTT.

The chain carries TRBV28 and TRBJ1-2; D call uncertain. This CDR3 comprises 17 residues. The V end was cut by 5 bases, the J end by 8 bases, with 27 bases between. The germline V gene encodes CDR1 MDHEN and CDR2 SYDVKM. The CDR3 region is CASSHFSLTGDLGGYTF. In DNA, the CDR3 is TGTGCCAGCAGTCACTTTTCCCTCACCGGGGATTTAGGGGGCTACACCTTC.

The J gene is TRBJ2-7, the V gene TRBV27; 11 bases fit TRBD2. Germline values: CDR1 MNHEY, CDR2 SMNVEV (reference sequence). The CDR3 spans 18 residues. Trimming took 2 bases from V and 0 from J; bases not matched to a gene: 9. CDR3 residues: CASSLSLAGGPNSYEQYF. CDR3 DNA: TGTGCCAGCAGTTTAAGCTTAGCGGGAGGGCCGAACTCCTACGAGCAGTACTTC.

Here the CDR3 DNA reads TGTGCCAGCAGCTTGACCGGGACAGGGGGCATCGACGAGCAGTACTTC. Amino acids: CASSLTGTGGIDEQYF. J is TRBJ2-7 and V is TRBV5-6, with TRBD1 matching 12 bases. The junction had 7 bases not matched to a gene; V was cut back by 1 base and J by 5 bases. From germline, CDR1 is SGHDT and CDR2 YYEEEE. The CDR3 runs to 16 residues.

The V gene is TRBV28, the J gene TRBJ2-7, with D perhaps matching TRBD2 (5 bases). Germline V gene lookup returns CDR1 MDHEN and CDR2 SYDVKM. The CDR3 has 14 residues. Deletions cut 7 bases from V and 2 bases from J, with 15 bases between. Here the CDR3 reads CASNVRAIAYEQYF. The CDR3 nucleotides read TGTGCCAGCAATGTGAGGGCCATAGCCTACGAGCAGTACTTC.

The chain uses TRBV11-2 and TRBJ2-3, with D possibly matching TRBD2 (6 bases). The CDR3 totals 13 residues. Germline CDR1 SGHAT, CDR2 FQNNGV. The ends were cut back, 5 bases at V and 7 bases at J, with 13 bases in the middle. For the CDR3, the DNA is TGTGCCAGCAGCCAGGGACTGTCGAATACGCAGTATTTT. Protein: CASSQGLSNTQYF.

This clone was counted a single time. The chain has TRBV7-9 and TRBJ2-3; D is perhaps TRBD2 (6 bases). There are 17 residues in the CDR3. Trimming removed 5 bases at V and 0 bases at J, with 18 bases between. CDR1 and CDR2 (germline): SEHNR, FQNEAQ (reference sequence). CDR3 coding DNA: TGTGCCAGCAGCATTAGCGGAGTCCCCTATAGCACAGATACGCAGTATTTT. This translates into CASSISGVPYSTDTQYF.

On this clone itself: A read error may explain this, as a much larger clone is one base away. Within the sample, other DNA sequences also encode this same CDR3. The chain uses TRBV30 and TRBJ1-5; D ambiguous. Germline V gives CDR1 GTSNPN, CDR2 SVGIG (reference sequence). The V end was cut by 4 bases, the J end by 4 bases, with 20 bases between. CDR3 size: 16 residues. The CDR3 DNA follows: TGTGCCTGGACCCTACCGACGAGAAATAGTAATCAGCCCCAGCATTTT. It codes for CAWTLPTRNSNQPQHF.

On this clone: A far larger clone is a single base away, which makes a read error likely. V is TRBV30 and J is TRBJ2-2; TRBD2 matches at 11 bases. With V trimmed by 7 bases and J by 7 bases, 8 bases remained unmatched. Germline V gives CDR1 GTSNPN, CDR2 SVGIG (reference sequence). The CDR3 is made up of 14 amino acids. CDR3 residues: CASLRLAGIGELFF. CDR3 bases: TGTGCCTCCCTCCGACTAGCGGGAATCGGGGAGCTGTTTTTT.

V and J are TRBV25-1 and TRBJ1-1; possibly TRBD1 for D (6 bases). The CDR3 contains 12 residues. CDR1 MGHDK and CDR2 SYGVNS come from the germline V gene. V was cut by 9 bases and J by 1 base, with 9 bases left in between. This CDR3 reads CASKGQNTEAFF. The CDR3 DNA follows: TGTGCCAGTAAGGGACAGAACACTGAAGCTTTCTTT.

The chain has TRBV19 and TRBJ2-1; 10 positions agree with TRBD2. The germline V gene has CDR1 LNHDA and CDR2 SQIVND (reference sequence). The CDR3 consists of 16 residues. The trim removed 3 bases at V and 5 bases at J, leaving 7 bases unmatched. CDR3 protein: CASSIGGSGRDNEQFF. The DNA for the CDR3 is TGTGCCAGTAGTATCGGGGGGAGCGGGAGGGACAATGAGCAGTTCTTC.